This T cell receptor (beta chain) was identified during a study of T-cell memory formation after mild COVID-19 (TCRdb year 2021). In terms of the full investigation: Most TCR sequence clusters were specific to one of the two donors. T-cell clones expanding and contracting after mild COVID-19 in a couple of donors were tracked by longitudinal TCRalpha and TCRbeta repertoire sequencing. Two young, previously healthy adult volunteers made up the cohort, one male and one female. The full study reports these points: Only two mild cases were covered in the study, and larger cohorts including severe cases with pre-infection samples were considered necessary. Clones that contracted from day 15 to 85 showed balanced CD4/CD8 phenotypes, whereas a second wave of clones that expanded from day 15 to 37 leaned towards CD4+. SARS-CoV-2 specificity of the second-wave clones peaking on day 37 was not confirmed. The detection of some responding clones in pre-infection memory suggests that pre-existing cross-reactive memory T cells joined the SARS-CoV-2 response. Contracting CD4+ clones were found mainly in CM and EM memory subsets, while CD8+ clones were enriched in EMRA.

Note on this clonotype: Its antigen specificity is not known. Per-nucleotide qualities are absent, and no much larger clonotype sits a single base away.

Ficoll-Paque density gradient centrifugation was used to isolate PBMCs. Instrument used: Illumina NovaSeq 6000. Using 5'RACE with constant-segment primers, TCRalpha and TCRbeta cDNA libraries were constructed, with sample barcodes and unique molecular identifiers added in the process. Trizol reagent was used to extract RNA from every sample. Libraries were amplified in two PCR steps, with a second sample barcode and Illumina TruSeq adapters added in the second step. Sequencing of libraries was performed on an Illumina NovaSeq with 2 x 150 bp paired-end reads. On the study's bioinformatics: The reads were demultiplexed and collapsed into UMI-guided consensus sequences using migec v1.2.7. Using mixcr v2.1.11, UMI consensuses were aligned to TRA and TRB V and J templates and then assembled into clonotypes. A clonotype was counted as expanded or contracted only when both edgeR and NoisET called the clonotype significant, with the noise models trained on biological replicates. edgeR calls used a false discovery rate-adjusted p below 0.01 and a log2 fold-change threshold of 1. As an exploratory analysis of dynamics, PCA with hierarchical clustering was applied to max-normalized trajectories of the 1000 most abundant clonotypes. The CD4 or CD8 phenotype of responding clones was assigned using the separately sequenced CD4+ and CD8+ repertoires. TCRdb's own reprocessing of the public reads used fastp at Q25 and MiXCR and kept productive beta chains. Each CDR3 protein gets just one entry, which takes the most common genes and DNA from the rows behind it. The V and J calls and clone size come from TCRdb's table, not from the authors' own analysis. This sample gives approximately 100,000 distinct CDR3 sequences in total; 15% to 20% of them show up just once. Together, the top ten hold around 28% of the sample.

The CDR3, cysteine through phenylalanine, is 17 amino acids long. CDR3 DNA only is kept here, 51 bases in frame from base 1. Germline trimming: 5 bases from V, 4 bases from J; junction bases outside gene matches: 12. From the germline V gene (reference sequence), CDR1 is LGHDT and CDR2 is YNNKEL. The sequenced sample consisted of PBMCs or a T cell subset sorted from them (not recorded which). The chain was built from TRBV3-1 and TRBJ2-1, with TRBD1 identical over 9 junction bases. The TCR sequence derives from an adult woman who had mild COVID-19 (a few samples of this study predate the infection). The sample titles of this study are shuffled in the database, so cell type and time point are left out; the donor was told from shared clones. The base sequence is TGTGCCAGCAGCGGGATCGCCCGGGACAGGGTATACAATGAGCAGTTCTTC. The resulting protein is CASSGIARDRVYNEQFF.